The clone carrying this T cell receptor beta chain has only a few counts. The target antigen is unknown. Germline trimming cut 6 bases from V and 5 bases from J; bases unmatched to any gene: 2. This CDR3 comprises 12 residues. By quantitative 5'-RACE with molecular barcodes, the TCR beta libraries were made. One entry per CDR3 protein results from TCRdb running MiXCR on the 5' RACE reads. The sample has around 390,000 distinct CDR3 sequences; 20% to 25% are singletons. These data are taken from a study of CD8 T cells in ankylosing spondylitis. Broader study findings: Characteristic of ankylosing spondylitis blood, it appeared, was a TCR beta motif comprising several highly homologous variants. Peripheral blood samples showed relatively rare disease-linked clones, and these clones were CD8+. Significant enrichment of disease-linked clones was reportedly seen in matched ankylosing spondylitis synovial fluid.

This receptor was obtained from a male donor with ankylosing spondylitis. The chain is built from TRBV12-3 or TRBV12-4 and TRBJ1-1, with TRBD1 identical over 8 bases. Sequenced input: blood, either unsorted or a sorted T cell fraction (not recorded which). The CDR3 region is CASSRDRTEAFF. In nucleotides, the CDR3 is TGTGCCAGCAGCCGGGACAGGACTGAAGCTTTCTTT.